The sequence of this TCR beta chain was determined in a study of blood T cell repertoires in COVID-19. About the study: Italy, Spain and the United States were the sources of the convalescent and acute COVID-19 samples.

Sequencing was performed with immunoSEQ multiplex PCR; in TCRdb, only in-frame clones are kept and a portion is missing. There are around 140,000 clones in the sample; 75% to 85% occur only once, and about 9.4% lies in the top ten. Trimming left V 5 bases short and J 3 bases short, with 8 bases between. CDR3 length equals 14 residues. CDR1 and CDR2 from the germline V gene are SNHLY and FYNNEI. The sequenced sample consisted of peripheral blood. The genes are TRBV2 and TRBJ1-6; D gene uncertain. The sequence was obtained from a man between 60 and 75 years old with active or convalescent COVID-19. Here the CDR3 reads CASSRNSYNSPLHF. The CDR3 nucleotides read TGTGCCAGCAGTAGAAACAGCTATAATTCACCCCTCCACTTT.